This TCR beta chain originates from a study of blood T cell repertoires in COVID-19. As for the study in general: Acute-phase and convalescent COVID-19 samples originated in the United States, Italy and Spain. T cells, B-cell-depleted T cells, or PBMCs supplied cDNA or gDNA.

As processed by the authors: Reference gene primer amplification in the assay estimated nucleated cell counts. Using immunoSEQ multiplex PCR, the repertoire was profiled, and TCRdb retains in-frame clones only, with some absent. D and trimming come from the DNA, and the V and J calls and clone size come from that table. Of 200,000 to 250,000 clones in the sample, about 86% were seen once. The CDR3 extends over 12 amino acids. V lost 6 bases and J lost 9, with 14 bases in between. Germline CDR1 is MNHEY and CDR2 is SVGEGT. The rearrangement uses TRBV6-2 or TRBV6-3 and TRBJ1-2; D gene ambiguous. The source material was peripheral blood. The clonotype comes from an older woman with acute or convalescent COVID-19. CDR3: CASSRRSSSYTF. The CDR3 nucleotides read TGTGCCAGCAGCCGGAGGTCCTCAAGCTACACCTTC.